Shown below are 19 T cell receptor beta chains from a single sample sequenced in a study of cytomegalovirus exposure and HLA in healthy donors. The PCR made use of 60 Vbeta and 13 Jbeta primers. Clones were sequenced by immunoSEQ multiplex PCR, and TCRdb holds only the in-frame ones, with some missing. The sample table includes about 79,000 clones. Sample: PBMCs. These receptors were taken from a man aged 30 to 45 in good health and CMV-seronegative.

This chain links TRBV18 with TRBJ1-1, with unresolved D. V was pared by 1 base and J by 8 bases, with 17 bases between. The CDR3 runs to 15 residues. Germline CDR1 is KGHSH and CDR2 is LQKENI. CDR3 region: CASSPRPARVWEAFF. The DNA of the CDR3 is TGTGCCAGCTCACCACGGCCAGCTCGGGTTTGGGAAGCTTTCTTT.

The chain couples TRBV6-5 to TRBJ1-6; 7 bases agree with TRBD1. This CDR3 is built from 15 residues. The germline V gene encodes CDR1 MNHEY and CDR2 SVGAGI. V lost 6 bases to trimming and J lost 6 bases; unmatched junction nucleotides: 8. CDR3: CASSRRQGPNSPLHF. The CDR3 coding sequence is TGTGCCAGCAGCCGGAGACAGGGCCCTAATTCACCCCTCCACTTT.

J is TRBJ1-1 and V is TRBV28, with TRBD1 matching 8 bases. After removal of 3 bases from V and 3 bases from J, the junction contained 9 bases not matched to a gene. This CDR3 contains 16 residues. Germline V lookup: CDR1 MDHEN, CDR2 SYDVKM. The DNA for the CDR3 is TGTGCCAGCAGTTTTGACAGGGGAGGTGGGTACACTGAAGCTTTCTTT. It specifies CASSFDRGGGYTEAFF.

The chain has TRBV5-5 and TRBJ1-2, with TRBD1 matching 9 bases. Germline V gene lookup returns CDR1 SGHKS and CDR2 YYEKEE (reference sequence). The CDR3 loop spans 14 amino acids. V lost 3 bases, J lost 5 bases, and 5 bases stayed unmatched. CDR3 in DNA: TGTGCCAGCAGCTCCCGGACAGGGGAGTATGGCTACACCTTC. As protein: CASSSRTGEYGYTF.

J is TRBJ2-1 and V is TRBV6-5, with a possible D match to TRBD1 (5 bases). CDR1 is MNHEY, CDR2 SVGAGI, per germline. V was shortened by 6 bases and J by 3 bases, with 9 bases between the two germline ends. There are 13 residues in the CDR3. Here the CDR3 DNA reads TGTGCCAGCAGCCGACAGCACTACAATGAGCAGTTCTTC. It specifies CASSRQHYNEQFF.

As DNA, the CDR3 is TGTGCCAGCAGCTTAACCAGCGGGGGGGCCGAGTACAATGAGCAGTTCTTC. Translating gives CASSLTSGGAEYNEQFF. This chain uses TRBV7-3 with TRBJ2-1, with 10 bases matching TRBD2. The CDR3 covers 17 residues. CDR1 and CDR2 from the germline V gene are SGHTA and FQGTGA. With V trimmed by 0 bases and J by 4 bases, 6 bases remained unmatched.

V usage is TRBV7-9 and J usage is TRBJ2-7; weak D call: TRBD1 (5 bases). V was trimmed by 5 bases and J by 1 base, leaving 12 bases between them. Germline-derived CDR1 and CDR2 are SEHNR and FQNEAQ (reference sequence). The CDR3 runs to 14 residues. Here the CDR3 reads CASSPRGRSYEQYF. The CDR3 DNA reads TGTGCCAGCAGCCCTAGGGGCAGGTCCTACGAGCAGTACTTC.

The chain is built from TRBV7-8 and TRBJ2-2; no clear D gene. Germline lookup yields CDR1 SGHVS and CDR2 FQNEAQ. The CDR3 runs to 12 residues. Trimming stripped 5 bases from V and 6 bases from J, with 7 bases between. The CDR3 nucleotides are TGTGCCAGCAGCCTGCTAGCCGGGGAGCTGTTTTTT. Translating gives CASSLLAGELFF.

The chain uses TRBV10-3 and TRBJ2-1; 14 nucleotides agree with TRBD2. V shed 3 bases, J shed 0 bases, and the junction held 7 bases outside the gene matches. The V gene's germline CDR1 is ENHRY and CDR2 SYGVKD. CDR3 size: 19 residues. The DNA for the CDR3 is TGTGCCATCAGTGACCTTACTGGGACTAGCGGGAGCTCCTACAATGAGCAGTTCTTC. It translates to CAISDLTGTSGSSYNEQFF.

V gene TRBV29-1 combines with J gene TRBJ2-7, with 7 nucleotides matching TRBD2. Losses at the gene ends were 8 bases for V and 3 bases for J; bases not matched to a gene: 4. Germline V gene lookup returns CDR1 SQVTM and CDR2 ANQGSEA. There are 11 residues in the CDR3. CDR3 sequence (DNA): TGCAGCTTTAGGACTAGCTACGAGCAGTACTTC. Amino acid sequence: CSFRTSYEQYF.

The chain carries TRBV5-1 and TRBJ2-5, with 12 bases aligning to TRBD2. V was clipped by 4 bases and J by 2 bases; unmatched bases: 6. CDR3 length: 16 amino acids. Germline V gene sequence: CDR1 SGHRS, CDR2 YFSETQ. CDR3 nucleotides: TGCGCCAGCAGCACCGGGACTAGCGGGCTTCAAGAGACCCAGTACTTC. Encoded protein: CASSTGTSGLQETQYF.

The V call is TRBV6-4, the J call TRBJ2-1, with TRBD2 matching 9 bases. This CDR3 has 16 amino acids. In germline, CDR1 is MRHNA, CDR2 SNTAGT. After removal of 0 bases from V and 3 bases from J, the junction contained 3 bases not matched to a gene. CDR3 in DNA: TGTGCCAGCAGTGACTCGGGCGGGGGGGACTACAATGAGCAGTTCTTC. Its translation is CASSDSGGGDYNEQFF.

The chain has TRBV11-2 and TRBJ1-2; weak D call: TRBD1 (5 bases). This CDR3 contains 13 residues. V shed 1 base and J shed 8 bases, with 11 bases lying between them. Germline CDR1 reads SGHAT; CDR2 reads FQNNGV. CDR3 protein: CASSLGARVGYTF. CDR3 nucleotides: TGTGCCAGCAGCTTAGGAGCCAGGGTCGGCTACACCTTC.

This chain joins TRBV10-3 and TRBJ1-2; D remains ambiguous. CDR1 is ENHRY and CDR2 is SYGVKD in the germline V gene. Trimming cost V 1 base and J 0 bases, with 6 bases left between them. The CDR3 contains 14 residues. The CDR3 sequence: CAISELTTNYGYTF. The CDR3 nucleotides read TGTGCCATCAGTGAGTTGACAACTAACTATGGCTACACCTTC.

The CDR3 loop reads CASSQDPRSARYEQYF. CDR3 coding DNA: TGCGCCAGCAGCCAAGATCCGAGGAGCGCCCGTTACGAGCAGTACTTC. The V gene is TRBV4-1, the J gene TRBJ2-7; D is ambiguous. The ends were cut back, 0 bases at V and 4 bases at J, with 16 bases in the middle. This CDR3 spans 16 amino acids. CDR1 MGHRA and CDR2 YSYEKL come from the germline V gene.

The V gene is TRBV5-1, the J gene TRBJ2-5; 7 bases are a match to TRBD1. Per germline, CDR1 SGHRS and CDR2 YFSETQ. This CDR3 is 14 amino acids long. With V trimmed by 4 bases and J by 5 bases, 8 bases remained unmatched. The CDR3 reads CASSSGTVGETQYF. Written as DNA, the CDR3 is TGCGCCAGCAGCAGTGGGACAGTAGGGGAGACCCAGTACTTC.

V usage is TRBV4-2 and J usage is TRBJ2-1, with 7 bases aligning to TRBD1. The CDR3 has 15 amino acids. The germline V gene encodes CDR1 LGHNA and CDR2 YNFKEQ. Trimming removed 1 base from V and 3 bases from J; junction bases left unmatched: 3. CDR3 protein: CASSQGQGVYNEQFF. CDR3 nucleotide sequence: TGTGCCAGCAGCCAAGGGCAGGGGGTCTACAATGAGCAGTTCTTC.

The CDR3 sequence: CASTRGAYNEQFF. The CDR3 nucleotides read TGCGCCAGCACCAGGGGGGCCTACAATGAGCAGTTCTTC. J is TRBJ2-1 and V is TRBV4-1, with D perhaps matching TRBD1 (7 bases). Trimming removed 7 bases from V and 2 bases from J, with 9 bases in between. The CDR3 spans 13 residues. Germline values: CDR1 MGHRA, CDR2 YSYEKL.

V gene TRBV7-9 combines with J gene TRBJ2-3, with D tentatively TRBD2 (5 bases). The V gene's germline CDR1 is SEHNR and CDR2 FQNEAQ (reference sequence). The CDR3 contains 12 residues. The ends were cut back, 4 bases at V and 5 bases at J, with 7 bases in the middle. The DNA of the CDR3 is TGTGCCAGCAGCTCCGGGATAGATACGCAGTATTTT. Encoded protein: CASSSGIDTQYF.